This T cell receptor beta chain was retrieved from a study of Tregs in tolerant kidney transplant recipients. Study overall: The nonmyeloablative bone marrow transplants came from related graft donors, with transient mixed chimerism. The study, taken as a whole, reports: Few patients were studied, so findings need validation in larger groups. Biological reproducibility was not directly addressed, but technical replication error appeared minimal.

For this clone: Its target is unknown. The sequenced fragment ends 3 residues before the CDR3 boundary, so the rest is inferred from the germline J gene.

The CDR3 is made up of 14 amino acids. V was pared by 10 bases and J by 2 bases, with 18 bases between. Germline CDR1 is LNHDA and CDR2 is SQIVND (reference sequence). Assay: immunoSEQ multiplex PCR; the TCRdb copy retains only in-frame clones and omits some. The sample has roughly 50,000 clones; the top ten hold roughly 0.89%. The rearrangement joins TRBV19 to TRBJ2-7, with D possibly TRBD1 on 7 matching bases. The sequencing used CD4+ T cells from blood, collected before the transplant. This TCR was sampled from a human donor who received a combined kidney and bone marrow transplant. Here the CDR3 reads CATTPGDRPYEQYF. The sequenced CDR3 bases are TGTGCCACAACCCCGGGGGACAGACCCTACGAG.